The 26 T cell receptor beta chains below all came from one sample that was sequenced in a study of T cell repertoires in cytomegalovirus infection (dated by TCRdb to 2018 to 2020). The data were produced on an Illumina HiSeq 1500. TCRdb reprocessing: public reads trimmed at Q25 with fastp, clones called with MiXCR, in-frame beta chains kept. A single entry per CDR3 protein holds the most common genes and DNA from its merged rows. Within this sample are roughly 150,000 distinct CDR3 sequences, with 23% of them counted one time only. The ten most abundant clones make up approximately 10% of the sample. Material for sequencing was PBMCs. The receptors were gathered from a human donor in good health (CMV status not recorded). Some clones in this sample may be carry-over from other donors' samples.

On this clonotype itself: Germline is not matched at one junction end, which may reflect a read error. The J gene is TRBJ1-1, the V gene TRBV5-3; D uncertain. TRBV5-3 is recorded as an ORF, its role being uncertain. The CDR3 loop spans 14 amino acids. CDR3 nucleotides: TGTGCCAGCAGCTTGGATCGGGGAGAAGTCGAAGCTTTCTTT. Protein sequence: CASSLDRGEVEAFF.

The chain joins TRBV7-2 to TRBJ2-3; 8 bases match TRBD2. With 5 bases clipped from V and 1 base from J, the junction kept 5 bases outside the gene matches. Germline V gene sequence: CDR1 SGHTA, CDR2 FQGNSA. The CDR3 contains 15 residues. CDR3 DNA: TGTGCCAGCAGCGTATTTAGCGGGGGCACAGATACGCAGTATTTT. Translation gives CASSVFSGGTDTQYF.

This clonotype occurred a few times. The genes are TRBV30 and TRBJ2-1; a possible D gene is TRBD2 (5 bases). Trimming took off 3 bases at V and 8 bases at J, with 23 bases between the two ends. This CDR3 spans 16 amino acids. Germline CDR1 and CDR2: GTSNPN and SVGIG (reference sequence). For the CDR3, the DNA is TGTGCCTGGAGCGGGCAGTTTGTTATTAGCGTCCATGAGCAGTTCTTC. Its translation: CAWSGQFVISVHEQFF.

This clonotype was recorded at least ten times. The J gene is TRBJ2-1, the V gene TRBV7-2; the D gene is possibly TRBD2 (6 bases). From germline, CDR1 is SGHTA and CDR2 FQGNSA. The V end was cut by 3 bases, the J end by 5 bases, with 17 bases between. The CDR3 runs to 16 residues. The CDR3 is CASSFPPGLADNEQFF. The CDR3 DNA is TGTGCCAGCAGCTTTCCACCGGGACTCGCCGACAATGAGCAGTTCTTC.

The CDR3 nucleotides read TGCGCCAGCAGCCGGTCTTCGGGGGCGGCGAGGACTGAAGCTTTCTTT. Its protein is CASSRSSGAARTEAFF. The chain joins TRBV4-1 to TRBJ1-1; D possibly corresponds to TRBD1 (6 bases). The V and J ends lost 4 bases and 5 bases respectively, with 20 bases between them. This CDR3 spans 16 amino acids. Germline lookup yields CDR1 MGHRA and CDR2 YSYEKL.

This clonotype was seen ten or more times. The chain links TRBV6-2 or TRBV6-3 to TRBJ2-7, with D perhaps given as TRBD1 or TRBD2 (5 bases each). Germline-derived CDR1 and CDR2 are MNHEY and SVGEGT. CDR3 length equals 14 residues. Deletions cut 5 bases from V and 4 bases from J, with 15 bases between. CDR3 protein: CASSRDPAGYEQYF. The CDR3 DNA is TGTGCCAGCAGTCGGGACCCGGCTGGATACGAGCAGTACTTC.

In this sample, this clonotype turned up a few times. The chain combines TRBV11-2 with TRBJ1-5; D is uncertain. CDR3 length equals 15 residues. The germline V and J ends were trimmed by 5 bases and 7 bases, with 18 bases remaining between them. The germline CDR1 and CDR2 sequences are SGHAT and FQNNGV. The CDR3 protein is CASSPERGSGQPQHF. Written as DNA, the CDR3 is TGTGCCAGCAGCCCGGAAAGAGGATCGGGACAGCCCCAGCATTTT.

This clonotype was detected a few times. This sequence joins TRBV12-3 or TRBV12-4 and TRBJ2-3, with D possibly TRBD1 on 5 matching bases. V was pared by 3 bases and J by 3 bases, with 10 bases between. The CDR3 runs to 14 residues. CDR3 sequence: CASSFGSGTDTQYF. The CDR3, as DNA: TGTGCCAGCAGTTTTGGCTCAGGGACAGATACGCAGTATTTT.

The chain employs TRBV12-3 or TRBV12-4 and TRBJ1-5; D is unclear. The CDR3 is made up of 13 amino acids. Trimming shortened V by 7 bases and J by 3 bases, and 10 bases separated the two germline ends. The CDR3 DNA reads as TGTGCCAGCACCCCATTTATCAATCAGCCCCAGCATTTT. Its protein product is CASTPFINQPQHF.

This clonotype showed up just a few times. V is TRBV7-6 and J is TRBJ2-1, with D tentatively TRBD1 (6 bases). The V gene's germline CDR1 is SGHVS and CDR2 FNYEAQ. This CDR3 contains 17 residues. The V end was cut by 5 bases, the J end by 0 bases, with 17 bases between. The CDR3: CASSLRTTGFSYNEQFF. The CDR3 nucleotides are TGTGCCAGCAGCCTTAGGACGACAGGATTCTCCTACAATGAGCAGTTCTTC.

CDR3 bases: TGTGCCAGCAGCCTAAACGGGGGGCCCCAAGAGACCCAGTACTTC. Residues: CASSLNGGPQETQYF. The V gene is TRBV28, the J gene TRBJ2-5; possibly TRBD2 for D (7 bases). CDR1 and CDR2 (germline): MDHEN, SYDVKM. The CDR3 runs 15 residues. Trimming left V 6 bases short and J 1 base short, with 15 bases between.

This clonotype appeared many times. The CDR3 is CASSLEGQPNPYEQYF. The DNA for the CDR3 is TGTGCCAGCAGCTTAGAGGGACAGCCCAACCCCTACGAGCAGTACTTC. The chain carries TRBV7-8 and TRBJ2-7; TRBD1 aligns across 7 bases. The CDR3 spans 16 residues. Germline CDR1 reads SGHVS; CDR2 reads FQNEAQ. V dropped 1 base and J dropped 2; count of bases not matched to a gene: 8.

This CDR3 reads CASSSPRGVREQYF. The CDR3 DNA reads as TGTGCCAGCAGTTCACCCCGAGGAGTTCGGGAGCAGTACTTC. The rearrangement uses TRBV28 and TRBJ2-7; no definite D call. This CDR3 has 14 residues. CDR1 is MDHEN and CDR2 is SYDVKM in the germline V gene. The germline V and J ends were trimmed by 4 bases and 7 bases, with 17 bases remaining between them.

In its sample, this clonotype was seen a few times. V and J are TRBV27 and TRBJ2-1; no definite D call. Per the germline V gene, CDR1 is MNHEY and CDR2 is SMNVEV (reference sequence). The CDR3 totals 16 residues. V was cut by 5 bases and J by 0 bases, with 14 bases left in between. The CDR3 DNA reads TGTGCCAGCAGTCCCAACCCGGATCCCTCCTACAATGAGCAGTTCTTC. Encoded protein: CASSPNPDPSYNEQFF.

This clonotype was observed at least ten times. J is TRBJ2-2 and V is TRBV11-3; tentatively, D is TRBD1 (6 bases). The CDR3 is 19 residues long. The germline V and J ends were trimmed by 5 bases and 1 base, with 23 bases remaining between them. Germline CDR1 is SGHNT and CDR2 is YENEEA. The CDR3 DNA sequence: TGTGCCAGCAGCCAGACCTTGCGGACAGCCTTGGGGAACACCGGGGAGCTGTTTTTT. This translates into CASSQTLRTALGNTGELFF.

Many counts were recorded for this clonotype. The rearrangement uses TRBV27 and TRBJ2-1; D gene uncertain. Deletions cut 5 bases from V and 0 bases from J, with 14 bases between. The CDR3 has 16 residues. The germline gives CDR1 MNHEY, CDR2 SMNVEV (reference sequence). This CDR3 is CASSPLSQSSYNEQFF. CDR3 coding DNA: TGTGCCAGCAGTCCCCTAAGCCAGAGCTCCTACAATGAGCAGTTCTTC.

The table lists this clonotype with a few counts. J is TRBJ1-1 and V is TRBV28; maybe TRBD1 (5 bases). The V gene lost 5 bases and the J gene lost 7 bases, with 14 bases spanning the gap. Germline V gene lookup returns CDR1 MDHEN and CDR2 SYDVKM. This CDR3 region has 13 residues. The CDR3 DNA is TGTGCCAGCAGTCCGCCGGGACGAAATGAAGCTTTCTTT. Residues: CASSPPGRNEAFF.

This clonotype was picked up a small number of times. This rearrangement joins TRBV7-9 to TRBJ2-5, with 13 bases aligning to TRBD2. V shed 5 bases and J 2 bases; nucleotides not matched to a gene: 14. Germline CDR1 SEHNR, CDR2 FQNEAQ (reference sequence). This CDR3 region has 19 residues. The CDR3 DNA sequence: TGTGCCAGCAGCCTACTCGAGGGGACTAGCGGGATAGGGCAAGAGACCCAGTACTTC. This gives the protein CASSLLEGTSGIGQETQYF. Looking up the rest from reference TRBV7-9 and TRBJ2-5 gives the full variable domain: DTGVSQNPRHKITKRGQNVTFRCDPISEHNRLYWYRQTLGQGPEFLTYFQNEAQLEKSRLLSDRFSAERPKGSFSTLEIQRTEQGDSAMYLCASSLLEGTSGIGQETQYFGPGTRLLVL.

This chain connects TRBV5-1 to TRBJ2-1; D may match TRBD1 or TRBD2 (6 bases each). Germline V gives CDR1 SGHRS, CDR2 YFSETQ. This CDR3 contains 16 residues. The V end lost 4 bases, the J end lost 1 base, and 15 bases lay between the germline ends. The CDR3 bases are TGCGCCAGCAGCCCGTTCGGAGGGGGTTCCTACAATGAGCAGTTCTTC. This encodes CASSPFGGGSYNEQFF. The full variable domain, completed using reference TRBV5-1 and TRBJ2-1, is KAGVTQTPRYLIKTRGQQVTLSCSPISGHRSVSWYQQTPGQGLQFLFEYFSETQRNKGNFPGRFSGRQFSNSRSEMNVSTLELGDSALYLCASSPFGGGSYNEQFFGPGTRLTVL.

CDR3 sequence (DNA): TGTGCCAGCAGTTTCTCCGGTTCACCCCTCCACTTT. It translates to CASSFSGSPLHF. The rearrangement joins TRBV27 to TRBJ1-6; D gene ambiguous. CDR3 length: 12 amino acids. Between the trimmed V and J ends, which lost 3 bases and 9 bases, there was a span of 6 bases. The germline CDR1 and CDR2 sequences are MNHEY and SMNVEV (reference sequence).

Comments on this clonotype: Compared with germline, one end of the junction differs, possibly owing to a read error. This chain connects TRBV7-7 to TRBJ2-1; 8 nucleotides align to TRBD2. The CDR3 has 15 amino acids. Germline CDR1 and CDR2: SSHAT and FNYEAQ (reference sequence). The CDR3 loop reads CASSLGLATYNEQFF. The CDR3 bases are TGTGCTAGCAGCTTAGGACTAGCCACCTACAATGAGCAGTTCTTC. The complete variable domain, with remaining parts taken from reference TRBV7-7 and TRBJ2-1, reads GAGVSQSPRYKVTKRGQDVTLRCDPISSHATLYWYQQALGQGPEFLTYFNYEAQPDKSGLPSDRFSAERPEGSISTLTIQRTEQRDSAMYRCASSLGLATYNEQFFGPGTRLTVL.

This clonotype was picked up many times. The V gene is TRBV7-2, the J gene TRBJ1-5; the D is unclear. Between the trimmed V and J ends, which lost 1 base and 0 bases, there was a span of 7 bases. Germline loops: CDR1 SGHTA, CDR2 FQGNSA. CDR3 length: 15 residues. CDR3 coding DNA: TGTGCCAGCAGCTTAGAGGCAGATAGCAATCAGCCCCAGCATTTT. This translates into CASSLEADSNQPQHF.

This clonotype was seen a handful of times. CDR3 residues: CASSQDSGRADTQYF. The DNA for the CDR3 is TGCGCCAGCAGCCAAGATAGCGGGAGGGCGGATACGCAGTATTTT. This sequence joins TRBV4-3 and TRBJ2-3; TRBD2 matches 11 bases. This CDR3 has 15 amino acids. V trimming: 0 bases; J trimming: 6 bases; junction bases outside the gene matches: 2. From germline, CDR1 is LGHNA and CDR2 YSLEER.

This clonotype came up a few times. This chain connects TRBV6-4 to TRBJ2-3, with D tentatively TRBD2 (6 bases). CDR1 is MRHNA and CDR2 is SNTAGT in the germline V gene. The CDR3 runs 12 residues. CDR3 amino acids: CVVEGLTDTQYF. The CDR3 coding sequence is TGTGTGGTGGAGGGCCTCACAGATACGCAGTATTTT.

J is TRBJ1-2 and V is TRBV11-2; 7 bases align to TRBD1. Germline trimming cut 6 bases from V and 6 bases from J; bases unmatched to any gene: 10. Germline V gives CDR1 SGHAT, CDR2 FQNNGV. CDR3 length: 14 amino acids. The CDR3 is CASRPITGVHGYTF. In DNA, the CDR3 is TGTGCCAGCAGACCTATTACAGGGGTGCATGGCTACACCTTC.

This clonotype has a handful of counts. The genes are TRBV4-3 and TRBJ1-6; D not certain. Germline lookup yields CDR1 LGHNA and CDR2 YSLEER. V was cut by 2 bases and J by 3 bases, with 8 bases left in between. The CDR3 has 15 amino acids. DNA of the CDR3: TGCGCCAGCAGCCAATCTGGGAACTATAATTCACCCCTCCACTTT. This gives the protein CASSQSGNYNSPLHF.